The 14 T cell receptor beta chains reported below all come from one sample, sequenced in a study of Graves' ophthalmopathy and Graves' hyperthyroidism. The TCR beta CDR3 regions underwent amplification from RNA transcripts. In the first round, RT-PCR was carried out with HTBI primers, and a multiplex PCR formed the second round. From the multiplex PCR reads, TCRdb called clonotypes with MiXCR, one entry per CDR3 protein. Of around 1.1 million distinct CDR3 sequences detected, roughly 35% appear once; the ten largest clones hold 11%. Sequenced material: peripheral blood or thyroid tissue (not recorded which). These receptors were collected from an adult man with Graves' hyperthyroidism.

There are many counts of this clonotype. This chain joins TRBV29-1 and TRBJ2-7, with D possibly matching TRBD1 (5 bases). The germline V gene has CDR1 SQVTM and CDR2 ANQGSEA. This CDR3 has 13 residues. The germline V and J ends were trimmed by 5 bases and 3 bases, with 14 bases remaining between them. Written as DNA, the CDR3 is TGCAGCGTTAGTAAGACAGTAAACTACGAGCAGTACTTC. The encoded protein is CSVSKTVNYEQYF.

This clonotype appeared a few times. The genes are TRBV6-5 and TRBJ2-6; D gene uncertain. Trimming stripped 3 bases from V and 4 bases from J, with 10 bases between. Germline CDR1 and CDR2: MNHEY and SVGAGI. The CDR3 consists of 15 residues. The CDR3 sequence: CASSYLRPGANVLTF. Here the CDR3 DNA reads TGTGCCAGCAGTTATTTAAGGCCCGGGGCCAACGTCCTGACTTTC.

This clonotype occurred many times. This sequence joins TRBV3-1 and TRBJ2-7; D is undetermined. This CDR3 is 12 amino acids long. Germline values: CDR1 LGHDT, CDR2 YNNKEL (reference sequence). Between the trimmed V and J ends, which lost 5 bases and 7 bases, there was a span of 12 bases. CDR3 coding DNA: TGTGCCAGCAGCGGATGGGGTCGGGAGCAGTACTTC. It encodes CASSGWGREQYF.

This clonotype appeared many times. The rearrangement joins TRBV12-3 or TRBV12-4 to TRBJ1-1; D is perhaps TRBD1 (5 bases). The V and J ends lost 0 bases and 5 bases respectively, with 7 bases between them. The CDR3 is made up of 13 amino acids. The CDR3 nucleotides read TGTGCCAGCAGTTTAGCCCGACAGACTGAAGCTTTCTTT. Amino acid sequence: CASSLARQTEAFF.

This clonotype occurred many times. V usage is TRBV7-9 and J usage is TRBJ1-6, with 9 bases fitting TRBD1. CDR1 is SEHNR and CDR2 is FQNEAQ in the germline V gene (reference sequence). The CDR3 is made up of 15 amino acids. V was clipped by 5 bases and J by 9 bases; unmatched bases: 8. The CDR3 nucleotides read TGTGCCAGCAGCGAGGGGGACAGGGAGGGTTCACCCCTCCACTTT. Its translation is CASSEGDREGSPLHF.

This clonotype was seen a few times. The rearrangement joins TRBV12-3 or TRBV12-4 to TRBJ1-1, with TRBD1 matching 9 bases. Trimming at V came to 5 bases and at J to 9 bases, leaving 1 base not matched to a gene. The CDR3 is 11 residues long. The DNA of the CDR3 is TGTGCCAGCAGTACAGGGGGCAAAGCTTTCTTT. This gives the protein CASSTGGKAFF.

The chain combines TRBV30 with TRBJ2-7, with D uncertain. Trimming took 4 bases from V and 5 from J, leaving 15 bases between them. This CDR3 has 13 amino acids. Per the germline V gene, CDR1 is GTSNPN and CDR2 is SVGIG (reference sequence). CDR3 sequence (DNA): TGTGCCTGGACCCCCACAGTACTCGACGAGCAGTACTTC. Translating gives CAWTPTVLDEQYF.

V usage is TRBV29-1 and J usage is TRBJ2-6; D gene uncertain. V shed 1 base and J shed 2 bases, with 6 bases lying between them. Germline V gives CDR1 SQVTM, CDR2 ANQGSEA. CDR3 length equals 14 residues. CDR3 residues: CSVEVNTGANVLTF. CDR3 in DNA: TGCAGCGTTGAAGTGAACACTGGGGCCAACGTCCTGACTTTC.

This clonotype was observed many times. The chain has TRBV15 and TRBJ2-2, with D perhaps TRBD2 (6 bases). This CDR3 has 16 residues. The V end was cut by 1 base, the J end by 4 bases, with 13 bases between. Germline assignment: CDR1 LNHNV and CDR2 YYDKDF (reference sequence). CDR3 in amino acids: CATSRAGGTGTGELFF. The CDR3 DNA reads TGTGCCACCAGCAGAGCCGGCGGGACGGGCACCGGGGAGCTGTTTTTT. The variable domain in full, completed from reference TRBV15 and TRBJ2-2, reads DAMVIQNPRYQVTQFGKPVTLSCSQTLNHNVMYWYQQKSSQAPKLLFHYYDKDFNNEADTPDNFQSRRPNTSFCFLDIRSPGLGDTAMYLCATSRAGGTGTGELFFGEGSRLTVL.

CDR3 residues: CASSLGMVSYSQPQYF. The CDR3 DNA is TGTGCCAGCAGCTTAGGGATGGTTTCATATAGTCAGCCCCAGTACTTC. V gene TRBV7-8 combines with J gene TRBJ2-5; D call uncertain. CDR3 size: 16 residues. Trimming stripped 1 base from V and 9 bases from J, with 21 bases between. In germline, CDR1 is SGHVS, CDR2 FQNEAQ. Drawing the rest from reference TRBV7-8 and TRBJ2-5, the complete variable domain is GAGVSQSPRYKVAKRGQDVALRCDPISGHVSLFWYQQALGQGPEFLTYFQNEAQLDKSGLPSDRFFAERPEGSVSTLKIQRTQQEDSAVYLCASSLGMVSYSQPQYFGPGTRLLVL.

The sample holds one count of this clonotype. This chain connects TRBV19 to TRBJ2-6, with 12 bases identical to TRBD2. Germline V gene lookup returns CDR1 LNHDA and CDR2 SQIVND (reference sequence). The CDR3 sequence is 15 residues long. With 3 bases clipped from V and 11 bases from J, the junction kept 5 bases outside the gene matches. The CDR3 DNA reads TGTGCCAGTAGTATGCTAGCGGGAGGGCCCTACGTCCTGACTTTC. Its translation is CASSMLAGGPYVLTF.

The chain employs TRBV7-8 and TRBJ2-5, with 8 positions matching TRBD1. The germline gives CDR1 SGHVS, CDR2 FQNEAQ. The CDR3 is 15 amino acids. The trim removed 5 bases at V and 2 bases at J, leaving 7 bases unmatched. The CDR3 spells CASSHGQGGQETQYF. The CDR3 DNA follows: TGTGCCAGCAGCCACGGACAGGGAGGACAAGAGACCCAGTACTTC.

The chain employs TRBV2 and TRBJ2-7; a weak D match, TRBD1 (6 bases). The CDR3 consists of 15 residues. Germline loops: CDR1 SNHLY, CDR2 FYNNEI. The ends were cut back, 3 bases at V and 5 bases at J, with 17 bases in the middle. CDR3 in DNA: TGTGCCAGCAGTGAGATTGTGGGGGCTATTGACGAGCAGTACTTC. Translation gives CASSEIVGAIDEQYF. Full variable domain (remainder filled in from reference TRBV2 and TRBJ2-7): EPEVTQTPSHQVTQMGQEVILRCVPISNHLYFYWYRQILGQKVEFLVSFYNNEISEKSEIFDDQFSVERPDGSNFTLKIRSTKLEDSAMYFCASSEIVGAIDEQYFGPGTRLTVT.

A word on this clonotype: With a much larger clone just one base away, this may be a read error. V and J are TRBV4-1 and TRBJ2-7; the D is unclear. There are 13 residues in the CDR3. Germline CDR1 and CDR2: MGHRA and YSYEKL. As DNA, the CDR3 is TGCGCCGGCAGCCAACAGATAGCCTACGAGCAGTACTTC. It is translated as CAGSQQIAYEQYF.